One TCR beta chain is described in this entry. V was clipped by 7 bases and J by 0 bases; unmatched bases: 7. This CDR3 is 16 amino acids long. The V gene's germline CDR1 is SNHLY and CDR2 FYNNEI. The data were taken from a study of T-cell memory formation after mild COVID-19. One entry per CDR3 protein results from TCRdb running MiXCR on the 5' RACE reads. The sample holds roughly 510,000 distinct CDR3 sequences, about 18% seen once. The TCR sequence derives from an adult woman who had mild COVID-19 (a few samples of this study predate the infection). Cell type and time point are not known. Material: PBMCs or a T cell subset sorted from them (not recorded which). The rearrangement links TRBV2 to TRBJ2-7; TRBD2 aligns across 12 bases. Here the CDR3 reads CASNLAGGPGSYEQYF. CDR3 nucleotides: TGTGCCAGCAACCTAGCGGGAGGGCCGGGCTCCTACGAGCAGTACTTC.